These 27 T cell receptor beta chains share one sample of origin, sequenced in a study of metastatic and nonmetastatic thyroid tumors. Prior to thyroid surgery, none of the patients had received any treatment. With MiXCR, TCRdb reprocessed the PCR reads. The sample holds about 34,000 clones; under 40% are singletons and the top ten take roughly 23%. Sequencing was performed on tumor tissue. The receptors here all came from a female donor with papillary thyroid cancer or a benign thyroid nodule (not recorded which). Some clones in this sample may be carry-over from other donors' samples.

The V call is TRBV3-1, the J call TRBJ2-2; D is unclear. The CDR3 contains 13 residues. Per germline, CDR1 LGHDT and CDR2 YNNKEL (reference sequence). The V gene lost 4 bases and the J gene lost 6 bases, with 9 bases spanning the gap. CDR3: CASSRGRSGELFF. The CDR3 DNA sequence: TGTGCCAGCAGCCGGGGTAGGTCCGGGGAGCTGTTTTTT.

This chain joins TRBV28 and TRBJ1-6, with 8 positions matching TRBD1. CDR3 length equals 15 residues. Per the germline V gene, CDR1 is MDHEN and CDR2 is SYDVKM. With V trimmed by 7 bases and J by 7 bases, 9 bases remained unmatched. The CDR3 here is CASNKQGVWNSPLHF. Here the CDR3 DNA reads TGTGCCAGCAACAAACAGGGGGTATGGAATTCACCCCTCCACTTT.

This chain connects TRBV4-3 to TRBJ2-1; 11 nucleotides agree with TRBD1. The CDR3 sequence is 17 residues long. With V trimmed by 0 bases and J by 4 bases, 5 bases remained unmatched. Per the germline V gene, CDR1 is LGHNA and CDR2 is YSLEER. For the CDR3, the DNA is TGCGCCAGCAGCCAAGATGCCGGGACAGGGGGATACAATGAGCAGTTCTTC. Protein product: CASSQDAGTGGYNEQFF.

This clone was found a few times. The chain carries TRBV6-5 and TRBJ1-2; 7 bases align to TRBD1. V was pared by 2 bases and J by 4 bases, with 4 bases of the junction left unmatched. The CDR3 covers 14 residues. CDR1 is MNHEY and CDR2 is SVGAGI in the germline V gene. CDR3 amino acids: CASSYRGLGYGYTF. CDR3 nucleotides: TGTGCCAGCAGTTACAGGGGGCTTGGCTATGGCTACACCTTC.

CDR3 DNA sequence: TGTGCCACCACTGAGGGCCGGGACATTAAGGCCAATGAGCAGTTCTTC. It specifies CATTEGRDIKANEQFF. The V gene is TRBV6-1, the J gene TRBJ2-1; tentative D call: TRBD1 (6 bases). The CDR3 is 16 residues long. Germline-derived CDR1 and CDR2 are MNHNS and SASEGT. Between the trimmed V and J ends, which lost 10 bases and 6 bases, there was a span of 25 bases.

This clone was counted only a few times. The gene calls are TRBV6-4 and TRBJ2-2, with TRBD2 identical over 9 bases. Germline V CDR1 and CDR2: MRHNA, SNTAGT. V lost 2 bases and J lost 7; bases outside the gene matches: 8. The CDR3 extends over 16 amino acids. CDR3 nucleotide sequence: TGTGCCAGCAGTGACAGGCGGGAGGGCCTAGGCGGGGAGCTGTTTTTT. Amino acids: CASSDRREGLGGELFF.

V and J are TRBV6-1 and TRBJ2-7; D unclear. CDR1 and CDR2 from the germline V gene are MNHNS and SASEGT. V dropped 6 bases and J dropped 3 bases, with 15 bases sitting between them. The CDR3 runs to 14 residues. As DNA, the CDR3 is TGTGCCAGCAGGCCCACCGACCCCCGCTACGAGCAGTACTTC. This sequence encodes CASRPTDPRYEQYF.

This clone was counted a single time. The chain couples TRBV3-1 to TRBJ1-2, with D unclear. Germline loops: CDR1 LGHDT, CDR2 YNNKEL (reference sequence). The CDR3 has 13 amino acids. V was cut by 0 bases and J by 8 bases, with 10 bases left in between. CDR3 sequence: CASSQDRRRGYTF. CDR3 DNA sequence: TGTGCCAGCAGCCAAGATCGAAGGCGCGGCTACACCTTC.

This clone was seen a few times. CDR3 protein: CASSPGGRWNGYTF. As DNA, the CDR3 is TGTGCCAGCAGCCCGGGAGGTCGGTGGAATGGCTACACCTTC. The genes are TRBV28 and TRBJ1-2, with D hard to call. CDR3 length: 14 amino acids. Germline values: CDR1 MDHEN, CDR2 SYDVKM. V was trimmed by 6 bases and J by 6 bases, leaving 17 bases between them.

The rearrangement uses TRBV11-2 and TRBJ1-5; 8 nucleotides match TRBD1. Germline CDR1 is SGHAT and CDR2 is FQNNGV. The V gene end was trimmed by 1 base and the J gene end by 7 bases; junction bases not matched to a gene: 0. CDR3 length: 13 amino acids. The CDR3 protein is CASSLAGGQPQHF. The CDR3 DNA reads TGTGCCAGCAGCTTAGCAGGGGGCCAGCCCCAGCATTTT.

This clone was detected a few times. This chain joins TRBV6-5 and TRBJ1-5; D gene unclear. Germline lookup yields CDR1 MNHEY and CDR2 SVGAGI. V gave up 4 bases and J gave up 4 bases, with 8 bases separating them. CDR3 size: 13 residues. The CDR3 nucleotides are TGTGCCAGCAGTTCGGACGGTAATCAGCCCCAGCATTTT. Translating gives CASSSDGNQPQHF.

This clone was detected a few times. The chain couples TRBV7-2 to TRBJ2-7, with D unresolved. Germline V gene lookup returns CDR1 SGHTA and CDR2 FQGNSA. The CDR3 loop spans 12 amino acids. The germline V and J ends were trimmed by 3 bases and 2 bases, with 5 bases remaining between them. As DNA, the CDR3 is TGTGCCAGCAGCTTTGGAACCTACGAGCAGTACTTC. It is translated as CASSFGTYEQYF.

The V gene is TRBV19, the J gene TRBJ2-1; TRBD1 matches 7 bases. The CDR3 runs 17 residues. Germline V gene sequence: CDR1 LNHDA, CDR2 SQIVND (reference sequence). With V trimmed by 4 bases and J by 1 base, 10 bases remained unmatched. CDR3 bases: TGTGCCAGTAGTACCACAGGGGCCGATCCTTCCTACAATGAGCAGTTCTTC. Its translation: CASSTTGADPSYNEQFF.

The sample holds a few counts of this clone. DNA of the CDR3: TGTGCCAGCAGTTTGGGGCAGGGGAACACTGAAGCTTTCTTT. Its protein is CASSLGQGNTEAFF. The chain carries TRBV28 and TRBJ1-1; D might be TRBD1 (5 bases). CDR1 MDHEN and CDR2 SYDVKM come from the germline V gene. The V end lost 3 bases, the J end lost 1 base, and 9 bases lay between the germline ends. The length of the CDR3 is 14 residues. The full variable domain, in which reference TRBV28 and TRBJ1-1 provide the parts outside the CDR3, is DVKVTQSSRYLVKRTGEKVFLECVQDMDHENMFWYRQDPGLGLRLIYFSYDVKMKEKGDIPEGYSVSREKKERFSLILESASTNQTSMYLCASSLGQGNTEAFFGQGTRLTVV.

V is TRBV11-2 and J is TRBJ2-1, with 8 bases matching TRBD2. The CDR3 totals 15 residues. Unmatched junction bases numbered 10, after V lost 6 bases and J lost 6 bases. Germline V gives CDR1 SGHAT, CDR2 FQNNGV. CDR3 sequence: CASRPPGLESNEQFF. CDR3 nucleotides: TGTGCCAGCAGACCACCGGGACTAGAGAGCAATGAGCAGTTCTTC.

The chain has TRBV25-1 and TRBJ2-1; D is possibly TRBD1 or TRBD2 (5 bases each). Trimming removed 1 base from V and 6 bases from J, with 19 bases in between. The germline V gene has CDR1 MGHDK and CDR2 SYGVNS. The CDR3 sequence is 17 residues long. This CDR3 reads CASSESGRGDAGNEQFF. The CDR3 DNA reads as TGTGCCAGCAGTGAATCGGGTAGGGGTGATGCGGGCAATGAGCAGTTCTTC.

V usage is TRBV19 and J usage is TRBJ2-7; D unresolved. The germline CDR1 and CDR2 sequences are LNHDA and SQIVND (reference sequence). CDR3 length equals 13 residues. The V gene lost 4 bases and the J gene lost 6 bases, with 13 bases spanning the gap. The CDR3 region is CASSTVLGLEQYF. The CDR3 DNA reads TGTGCCAGTAGTACAGTGTTGGGCCTCGAGCAGTACTTC.

This clone has more than one count but fewer than ten. The J gene is TRBJ2-5, the V gene TRBV12-3 or TRBV12-4; possibly TRBD1 for D (6 bases). This CDR3 has 14 residues. Trimming took off 11 bases at V and 5 bases at J, with 21 bases between the two ends. CDR3 in DNA: TGTGCCTGCGGTAGGGGGAGCCTTGCGGAGACCCAGTACTTC. Translation: CACGRGSLAETQYF.

This clone was seen a few times. V usage is TRBV6-1 and J usage is TRBJ1-1; D might be TRBD1 (5 bases). The CDR3 sequence is 16 residues long. V lost 6 bases and J lost 4, with 21 bases in between. The germline V gene has CDR1 MNHNS and CDR2 SASEGT. The CDR3 reads CASSVLRVEVSTEAFF. The CDR3 coding sequence is TGTGCCAGCAGCGTCCTCAGGGTGGAGGTGAGCACTGAAGCTTTCTTT.

This clone was detected once. The rearrangement links TRBV7-3 to TRBJ2-3; D may match TRBD1 or TRBD2 (5 bases each). V gave up 3 bases and J gave up 1 base, with 14 bases separating them. The CDR3 sequence is 16 residues long. CDR1 is SGHTA, CDR2 FQGTGA, per germline. This CDR3 is CASSLGARGGTDTQYF. In nucleotides, the CDR3 is TGTGCCAGCAGCTTGGGAGCGAGGGGTGGCACAGATACGCAGTATTTT.

This clone showed up just once. This chain links TRBV6-1 with TRBJ1-1; D ambiguous. With 4 bases removed from V and 0 bases from J, the gap between germline ends came to 12 bases. CDR1 is MNHNS and CDR2 is SASEGT in the germline V gene. The CDR3 covers 15 residues. The CDR3 protein is CASSAGLAMNTEAFF. CDR3 coding DNA: TGTGCCAGCAGTGCGGGGTTGGCGATGAACACTGAAGCTTTCTTT.

The table lists this clone with a few counts. The rearrangement joins TRBV30 to TRBJ1-2, with 8 bases fitting TRBD1. With V trimmed by 1 base and J by 7 bases, 8 bases remained unmatched. The CDR3 contains 14 residues. Per the germline V gene, CDR1 is GTSNPN and CDR2 is SVGIG (reference sequence). The CDR3, as DNA: TGTGCCTGGAGTGACCTTACAGGGGGAGCTGGCTACACCTTC. This sequence encodes CAWSDLTGGAGYTF.

About this clone: Sequence at one end of the junction differs from germline and may be a read error. This chain links TRBV11-2 with TRBJ2-2; D remains ambiguous. The CDR3 is 14 residues long. CDR1 and CDR2 (germline): SGHAT, FQNNGV. The CDR3 nucleotides read TGTGCCATCAGCTTAATGGGGTATTCCGGGGAGCTGTTTTTT. Translated: CAISLMGYSGELFF.

This clone was observed many times. The chain has TRBV5-6 and TRBJ2-5, with D possibly matching TRBD1 (6 bases). V gave up 4 bases and J gave up 0 bases, with 13 bases separating them. The CDR3 is 15 residues long. CDR1 SGHDT and CDR2 YYEEEE come from the germline V gene. The chain's CDR3 is CASSILQGHQETQYF. The CDR3 nucleotides read TGTGCCAGCAGCATACTACAGGGTCACCAAGAGACCCAGTACTTC.

In this sample, this clone turned up a few times. V is TRBV6-1 and J is TRBJ1-1; D not resolved. V lost 6 bases and J 0 bases, leaving 8 bases between the germline ends. The CDR3 has 13 amino acids. The germline V gene encodes CDR1 MNHNS and CDR2 SASEGT. The chain's CDR3 is CASRSLLNTEAFF. The CDR3 DNA is TGTGCCAGCAGGAGTCTGCTGAACACTGAAGCTTTCTTT.

The chain links TRBV20-1 to TRBJ1-5; 8 bases fit TRBD1. Germline trimming cut 6 bases from V and 7 bases from J; bases unmatched to any gene: 8. There are 13 residues in the CDR3. CDR1 and CDR2 (germline): DFQATT, SNEGSKA (reference sequence). This CDR3 is CSATQGVGQPQHF. The CDR3 nucleotides are TGCAGTGCCACACAGGGGGTAGGGCAGCCCCAGCATTTT.

Only a few counts were recorded for this clone. The chain joins TRBV10-3 to TRBJ1-2; no clear D gene. The CDR3 totals 13 residues. Trimming removed 9 bases at V and 0 bases at J, with 11 bases between. The germline V gene has CDR1 ENHRY and CDR2 SYGVKD. The DNA of the CDR3 is TGTGCCATTACACAGACGTCTAACTATGGCTACACCTTC. Its translation is CAITQTSNYGYTF.